These 22 T cell receptor beta chains share one sample of origin, sequenced in a study of blood T cell repertoires in COVID-19. Method: immunoSEQ multiplex PCR; TCRdb's copy keeps in-frame clones and lacks some. The table includes tens of thousands of clones, roughly 83% detected once. Sequencing was performed on peripheral blood. These receptor sequences come from an older woman with acute or convalescent COVID-19.

This chain joins TRBV24-1 and TRBJ2-2, with TRBD2 as a possible D gene (6 bases). This CDR3 spans 13 amino acids. V was pared by 9 bases and J by 2 bases, with 9 bases between. Germline CDR1 KGHDR, CDR2 SFDVKD. CDR3 sequence (DNA): TGTGCCACCTCCGGGGGAAACACCGGGGAGCTGTTTTTT. This sequence encodes CATSGGNTGELFF.

CDR3 coding DNA: TGTGCCAGCAGCGGAGATCTGAGGAACACTGAAGCTTTCTTT. Translated: CASSGDLRNTEAFF. J is TRBJ1-1 and V is TRBV9; no reliable D call. The CDR3 runs 14 residues. V lost 3 bases and J lost 1, with 10 bases in between. Per germline, CDR1 SGDLS and CDR2 YYNGEE.

This clone has just one count. The chain uses TRBV5-1 and TRBJ2-3; D not certain. Germline V gene data show CDR1 as SGHRS and CDR2 as YFSETQ. This CDR3 is built from 16 residues. The ends were cut back, 4 bases at V and 4 bases at J, with 19 bases in the middle. This CDR3 is CASSPVSLHSSDTQYF. The CDR3 region has the DNA TGCGCCAGCAGCCCCGTTTCCCTACACAGCTCAGATACGCAGTATTTT.

V is TRBV18 and J is TRBJ1-1; a possible D gene is TRBD1 (5 bases). The CDR3 is made up of 14 amino acids. Trimming stripped 5 bases from V and 6 bases from J, with 16 bases between. Germline CDR1 and CDR2: KGHSH and LQKENI. The CDR3 spells CASSRTGTDAEAFF. CDR3 nucleotides: TGTGCCAGCTCAAGAACAGGTACCGATGCTGAAGCTTTCTTT. The full variable domain, its missing parts supplied by reference TRBV18 and TRBJ1-1, is NAGVMQNPRHLVRRRGQEARLRCSPMKGHSHVYWYRQLPEEGLKFMVYLQKENIIDESGMPKERFSAEFPKEGPSILRIQQVVRGDSAAYFCASSRTGTDAEAFFGQGTRLTVV.

The CDR3 DNA reads TGTGCCAGCAGCAGACTGATGAACACTGAAGCTTTCTTT. This sequence encodes CASSRLMNTEAFF. The rearrangement joins TRBV12-3 or TRBV12-4 to TRBJ1-1; D remains unclear. The V gene lost 6 bases and the J gene lost 0 bases, with 8 bases spanning the gap. The CDR3 consists of 13 residues.

The rearrangement uses TRBV6-6 and TRBJ2-6, with D hard to call. V lost 5 bases and J lost 1, with 12 bases in between. The CDR3 consists of 16 residues. Germline-derived CDR1 and CDR2 are MNHNY and SVGAGI (reference sequence). Here the CDR3 DNA reads TGTGCCAGCAGTCTCCAACAGTCATCTGGGGCCAACGTCCTGACTTTC. It translates to CASSLQQSSGANVLTF.

This clone was seen only once. The chain joins TRBV19 to TRBJ1-2, with 8 positions matching TRBD1. CDR3 length equals 14 residues. Germline V gives CDR1 LNHDA, CDR2 SQIVND (reference sequence). Unmatched junction bases numbered 9, after V lost 4 bases and J lost 8 bases. The CDR3, as DNA: TGTGCCAGTAGTAGGTACAGGGGGACTCGAGGCTACACCTTC. Encoded protein: CASSRYRGTRGYTF.

The rearrangement links TRBV6-5 to TRBJ1-5; D ambiguous. Germline V gene data show CDR1 as MNHEY and CDR2 as SVGAGI. The CDR3 is made up of 14 amino acids. Trimming removed 0 bases from V and 4 bases from J, with 7 bases in between. The CDR3 bases are TGTGCCAGCAGTTACTCGACCGGGAATCAGCCCCAGCATTTT. It encodes CASSYSTGNQPQHF.

The rearrangement links TRBV2 to TRBJ1-2, with 7 positions matching TRBD1. The CDR3 extends over 16 amino acids. The J segment lost 4 bases and the V segment lost 2 bases, leaving 10 bases of the junction unmatched. Germline V lookup: CDR1 SNHLY, CDR2 FYNNEI. DNA of the CDR3: TGTGCCAGCAGTGAAAAAGGTGGACAGGAGTCCTATGGCTACACCTTC. It codes for CASSEKGGQESYGYTF.

This chain joins TRBV6-5 and TRBJ1-1, with D perhaps matching TRBD1 (5 bases). The ends were cut back, 4 bases at V and 8 bases at J, with 14 bases in the middle. This CDR3 is built from 13 residues. Germline V gene lookup returns CDR1 MNHEY and CDR2 SVGAGI. CDR3 region: CASSWWGDVEAFF. The CDR3 DNA reads as TGTGCCAGCAGTTGGTGGGGGGATGTGGAAGCTTTCTTT.

J is TRBJ2-3 and V is TRBV6-5, with TRBD2 as a possible D gene (7 bases). Trimming removed 6 bases at V and 6 bases at J, with 13 bases between. Looked up from germline, CDR1 is MNHEY and CDR2 is SVGAGI. CDR3 length: 13 amino acids. The CDR3: CASSRGAVDTQYF. The CDR3 DNA reads TGTGCCAGCAGCCGGGGGGCAGTGGATACGCAGTATTTT.

Only one count was recorded for this clone. The chain is built from TRBV7-2 and TRBJ1-1; D possibly corresponds to TRBD1 (5 bases). Germline CDR1 reads SGHTA; CDR2 reads FQGNSA. The CDR3 covers 15 residues. Trimming left V 1 base short and J 0 bases short, with 9 bases between. CDR3 amino acids: CASSLGNRMNTEAFF. Written as DNA, the CDR3 is TGTGCCAGCAGCTTAGGTAACAGGATGAACACTGAAGCTTTCTTT.

This clone turned up a few times. This chain joins TRBV29-1 and TRBJ1-1; 7 bases line up with TRBD1. This CDR3 is built from 12 residues. V dropped 8 bases and J dropped 3; count of bases not matched to a gene: 6. Germline V gene sequence: CDR1 SQVTM, CDR2 ANQGSEA. The CDR3 nucleotides are TGCAGCACGCGACAGGGAGACACTGAAGCTTTCTTT. It specifies CSTRQGDTEAFF.

The V and J genes are TRBV3-1 (or the pseudogene TRBV3-2) and TRBJ1-1, with D unresolved. The CDR3 spans 14 residues. V lost 4 bases to trimming and J lost 4 bases, with 13 bases between them. Germline V gene lookup returns CDR1 LGHDT and CDR2 YNNKEL (reference sequence). CDR3 DNA: TGTGCCAGCAGCCTCGCGGCATCGGGCACTGAAGCTTTCTTT. Translating it yields CASSLAASGTEAFF.

This clone was seen a handful of times. This chain connects TRBV2 to TRBJ2-2, with unresolved D. Trimming took off 6 bases at V and 3 bases at J, with 14 bases between the two ends. CDR1 is SNHLY, CDR2 FYNNEI, per germline. This CDR3 is built from 15 residues. In DNA form, the CDR3 reads TGTGCCAGCAGAATCGATGCGGATTACACCGGGGAGCTGTTTTTT. Translating it yields CASRIDADYTGELFF.

V and J are TRBV3-1 (or the pseudogene TRBV3-2) and TRBJ1-2; D is unclear. Trimming took 1 base from V and 1 from J, leaving 13 bases between them. Germline CDR1 is LGHDT and CDR2 is YNNKEL (reference sequence). CDR3 length: 16 amino acids. The CDR3 reads CASSQGRSYLNYGYTF. The CDR3 DNA reads as TGTGCCAGCAGCCAAGGGAGGAGCTACCTTAACTATGGCTACACCTTC.

V gene TRBV19 combines with J gene TRBJ1-5; 8 bases align to TRBD1. Losses at the gene ends were 7 bases for V and 7 bases for J; bases not matched to a gene: 6. The CDR3 is 13 amino acids. CDR1 and CDR2 (germline): LNHDA, SQIVND (reference sequence). The CDR3 coding sequence is TGTGCCAGTACCTTGGACAGGGCCCAGCCCCAGCATTTT. It yields the protein CASTLDRAQPQHF.

V gene TRBV18 combines with J gene TRBJ2-1; 7 bases match TRBD1. V shed 6 bases, J shed 5 bases, and the junction held 4 bases outside the gene matches. In germline, CDR1 is KGHSH, CDR2 LQKENI. The CDR3 is 13 amino acids. The CDR3 sequence: CASSQTGNNEQFF. DNA of the CDR3: TGTGCCAGCTCGCAGACAGGGAACAATGAGCAGTTCTTC.

This chain connects TRBV5-1 to TRBJ2-7; D gene unclear. CDR1 is SGHRS and CDR2 is YFSETQ in the germline V gene. CDR3 length equals 14 residues. V lost 6 bases, J lost 1 base, and 14 bases lay in between. CDR3 region: CASMSQAGSYEQYF. The CDR3 DNA reads as TGCGCCAGCATGAGCCAGGCTGGTTCCTACGAGCAGTACTTC.

V is TRBV2 and J is TRBJ1-5; 7 bases agree with TRBD1. The CDR3 sequence is 14 residues long. Germline V gene sequence: CDR1 SNHLY, CDR2 FYNNEI. Trimming at V came to 6 bases and at J to 2 bases, leaving 4 bases not matched to a gene. The CDR3 coding sequence is TGTGCCAGCAGCCGTGACAGGGGCAATCAGCCCCAGCATTTT. Translation: CASSRDRGNQPQHF.

This clone was counted only a few times. Different DNA sequences within this sample yield the same CDR3. This sequence joins TRBV27 and TRBJ1-1, with a possible D match to TRBD1 (5 bases). There are 13 residues in the CDR3. Trimming stripped 5 bases from V and 1 base from J, with 8 bases between. Germline-derived CDR1 and CDR2 are MNHEY and SMNVEV (reference sequence). Here the CDR3 DNA reads TGTGCCAGCAGTCCCACAGGGAACACTGAAGCTTTCTTT. Residues: CASSPTGNTEAFF.

CDR3 loop: CASSQGRGRRETQYF. The CDR3 DNA reads as TGTGCCAGCAGCCAAGGGAGGGGCCGCCGGGAGACCCAGTACTTC. The gene calls are TRBV3-1 (or the pseudogene TRBV3-2) and TRBJ2-5, with D possibly TRBD2 on 6 matching bases. The CDR3 length is 15 residues. V lost 1 base and J 5 bases, leaving 14 bases between the germline ends. Germline V lookup: CDR1 LGHDT, CDR2 YNNKEL (reference sequence).